This passage covers 20 T cell receptor beta chains from one sample sequenced in a study of T cell responses to AZD1222 COVID-19 vaccine. Sequenced by immunoSEQ multiplex PCR; TCRdb stores in-frame clones only, minus some. The table shows 150,000 or so clones, with 85% to 90% occurring only once. The sample consisted of peripheral blood, taken on day 0 of AZD1222 vaccination. These receptors all stem from an adult in good health.

This clone is a singleton in its sample. V gene TRBV5-1 combines with J gene TRBJ2-5; D call uncertain. This CDR3 is built from 15 residues. Per germline, CDR1 SGHRS and CDR2 YFSETQ. Trimming cost V 1 base and J 2 bases, with 12 bases left between them. Here the CDR3 reads CASSLRSSIQETQYF. The CDR3, as DNA: TGCGCCAGCAGCTTGCGCTCCTCTATACAAGAGACCCAGTACTTC.

This clone was seen a few times. The rearrangement uses TRBV20-1 and TRBJ2-1, with D uncertain. There are 11 residues in the CDR3. V was pared by 3 bases and J by 7 bases, with 7 bases between. Looked up from germline, CDR1 is DFQATT and CDR2 is SNEGSKA (reference sequence). The CDR3: CSARMGNEQFF. The CDR3 DNA reads as TGCAGTGCTAGGATGGGGAATGAGCAGTTCTTC.

The rearrangement uses TRBV28 and TRBJ2-7; the match to TRBD1 covers 8 bases. Germline loops: CDR1 MDHEN, CDR2 SYDVKM. The V segment lost 5 bases and the J segment 5 bases; nucleotides outside the gene matches: 11. The CDR3 extends over 15 amino acids. CDR3 coding DNA: TGTGCCAGCAGTCCTCGGACAGGGAATAAAAACGAGCAGTACTTC. Translation gives CASSPRTGNKNEQYF. The full variable domain, with the rest looked up from reference TRBV28 and TRBJ2-7, is DVKVTQSSRYLVKRTGEKVFLECVQDMDHENMFWYRQDPGLGLRLIYFSYDVKMKEKGDIPEGYSVSREKKERFSLILESASTNQTSMYLCASSPRTGNKNEQYFGPGTRLTVT.

A single count supports this clone. The gene calls are TRBV12-3 or TRBV12-4 and TRBJ1-1; no clear D. There are 12 residues in the CDR3. Trimming stripped 1 base from V and 11 bases from J, with 11 bases between. The CDR3 bases are TGTGCCAGCAGTTTAGTAGGGCGGACCGCTTTCTTT. Translating gives CASSLVGRTAFF.

This chain joins TRBV24-1 and TRBJ2-7; tentatively, D is TRBD1 (7 bases). CDR1 is KGHDR, CDR2 SFDVKD, per germline. Trimming took off 4 bases at V and 3 bases at J, with 15 bases between the two ends. This CDR3 region has 15 residues. CDR3 DNA sequence: TGTGCCACCAGTGAGAGCAGGGGGGAAGGCTACGAGCAGTACTTC. Amino acid sequence: CATSESRGEGYEQYF.

V usage is TRBV7-6 and J usage is TRBJ1-3; D is undetermined. V lost 1 base to trimming and J lost 11 bases, with 9 bases between them. CDR1 is SGHVS, CDR2 FNYEAQ, per germline. The CDR3 extends over 12 amino acids. This chain's CDR3 is CASSLGETAIYF. In DNA form, the CDR3 reads TGTGCCAGCAGCTTAGGGGAAACAGCCATATATTTT.

A single count supports this clone. V is TRBV18 and J is TRBJ1-1; TRBD1 is a possible D gene (5 bases). Germline V gene lookup returns CDR1 KGHSH and CDR2 LQKENI. V lost 1 base and J lost 5, with 11 bases in between. This CDR3 spans 14 amino acids. The CDR3 DNA follows: TGTGCCAGCTCACCACAAACGACAGCGACTGAAGCTTTCTTT. This sequence encodes CASSPQTTATEAFF.

The chain uses TRBV29-1 and TRBJ1-2, with a possible D match to TRBD1 (5 bases). V dropped 1 base and J dropped 0 bases, with 12 bases sitting between them. Germline lookup yields CDR1 SQVTM and CDR2 ANQGSEA. The CDR3 runs to 15 residues. The CDR3 sequence: CSVEGGGAPNYGYTF. In DNA, the CDR3 is TGCAGCGTTGAAGGGGGTGGGGCCCCTAACTATGGCTACACCTTC.

V is TRBV10-3 and J is TRBJ2-1; D remains ambiguous. The CDR3 sequence is 13 residues long. Trimming cost V 2 bases and J 8 bases, with 10 bases left between them. Germline CDR1 ENHRY, CDR2 SYGVKD. The CDR3 here is CAISEAVRDEQFF. The CDR3 DNA sequence: TGTGCCATCAGTGAGGCGGTTCGCGATGAGCAGTTCTTC.

This chain connects TRBV2 to TRBJ2-7, with D perhaps given as TRBD1 or TRBD2 (5 bases each). The ends were cut back, 3 bases at V and 4 bases at J, with 13 bases in the middle. There are 14 residues in the CDR3. Per the germline V gene, CDR1 is SNHLY and CDR2 is FYNNEI. The CDR3 DNA sequence: TGTGCCAGCAGTGAGAGGGGCCGGGTTTACGAGCAGTACTTC. This sequence encodes CASSERGRVYEQYF.

The chain carries TRBV19 and TRBJ1-3, with no clear D. Germline values: CDR1 LNHDA, CDR2 SQIVND (reference sequence). V lost 7 bases to trimming and J lost 0 bases, with 19 bases between them. The CDR3 is 17 residues long. CDR3 bases: TGTGCCAGTACGCTGGGAGGGCGGTTAAGCTCTGGAAACACCATATATTTT. It is translated as CASTLGGRLSSGNTIYF.

This clone was seen just once. V and J are TRBV7-8 and TRBJ1-5, with D possibly matching TRBD1 (6 bases). V shed 5 bases and J shed 4 bases, with 15 bases lying between them. Germline V gene sequence: CDR1 SGHVS, CDR2 FQNEAQ. The CDR3 length is 15 residues. Written as DNA, the CDR3 is TGTGCCAGCAGCCTCCGGGACATATCTAATCAGCCCCAGCATTTT. Protein product: CASSLRDISNQPQHF.

The chain recombines TRBV24-1 with TRBJ2-7, with D tentatively TRBD1 (5 bases). The germline V and J ends were trimmed by 2 bases and 2 bases, with 9 bases remaining between them. This CDR3 has 14 residues. Germline values: CDR1 KGHDR, CDR2 SFDVKD. The CDR3 protein is CATSDSGRAYEQYF. The CDR3 coding sequence is TGTGCCACCAGTGATTCGGGCAGGGCCTACGAGCAGTACTTC.

This clone has only a few counts. The genes are TRBV6-2 or TRBV6-3 and TRBJ2-7, with TRBD1 as a possible D gene (6 bases). V lost 5 bases, J lost 0 bases, and 17 bases lay in between. CDR3 length: 16 residues. Germline V gene sequence: CDR1 MNHEY, CDR2 SVGEGT. The CDR3 region has the DNA TGTGCCAGCAGTGGCCGACAGGCCCTGAGCTCCTACGAGCAGTACTTC. It yields the protein CASSGRQALSSYEQYF.

The V and J genes are TRBV6-5 and TRBJ1-5, with D unresolved. CDR3 length: 16 amino acids. V lost 1 base and J 3 bases, leaving 13 bases between the germline ends. Germline-derived CDR1 and CDR2 are MNHEY and SVGAGI. The CDR3 loop is CASSYFPLAVNQPQHF. The CDR3 DNA follows: TGTGCCAGCAGTTACTTCCCCTTAGCTGTCAATCAGCCCCAGCATTTT.

This clone showed up just once. The V and J genes are TRBV6-4 and TRBJ1-2, with 10 positions matching TRBD1. Germline CDR1 is MRHNA and CDR2 is SNTAGT. The trim removed 5 bases at V and 4 bases at J, leaving 4 bases unmatched. This CDR3 region has 14 residues. This chain's CDR3 is CASSSTGGGYGYTF. In DNA form, the CDR3 reads TGTGCCAGCAGTTCGACAGGGGGCGGCTATGGCTACACCTTC.

The CDR3, as DNA: TGTGCCAGCAGCTTAGTTTGGGACCTCCCGGCCCAGCATTTT. Protein: CASSLVWDLPAQHF. The rearrangement uses TRBV7-2 and TRBJ1-5; weak D call: TRBD1 (5 bases). The germline V gene has CDR1 SGHTA and CDR2 FQGNSA. Trimming pared 1 base from V and 11 bases from J, leaving 15 bases between. The length of the CDR3 is 14 residues.

This clone was seen once. The V call is TRBV7-2, the J call TRBJ2-2, with unresolved D. V was pared by 4 bases and J by 6 bases, with 9 bases between. Germline V lookup: CDR1 SGHTA, CDR2 FQGNSA. The CDR3 runs 13 residues. The CDR3, as DNA: TGTGCCAGCAGCTCGAGGACGGCCGGGGAGCTGTTTTTT. Protein product: CASSSRTAGELFF.

The chain joins TRBV6-6 to TRBJ1-5; D is undetermined. The CDR3 is 13 amino acids. The V gene lost 7 bases and the J gene lost 4 bases, with 11 bases spanning the gap. Germline assignment: CDR1 MNHNY and CDR2 SVGAGI (reference sequence). CDR3 loop: CASTPGPNQPQHF. CDR3 in DNA: TGTGCCAGCACCCCGGGCCCTAATCAGCCCCAGCATTTT.

The chain combines TRBV12-5 with TRBJ1-1; D is uncertain. CDR1 LGHNT and CDR2 FRNRAP come from the germline V gene. The CDR3 is 13 amino acids. V was trimmed by 3 bases and J by 1 base, leaving 6 bases between them. The CDR3 DNA follows: TGTGCTAGTGGTTTCCAAGCGAACACTGAAGCTTTCTTT. Translated: CASGFQANTEAFF.